These 26 T cell receptor beta chains originate from one sample sequenced in a study of blood T cell repertoires in COVID-19 (dated by TCRdb to about 2020). Libraries were made using the immunoSEQ multiplex PCR assay. This is the immuneACCESS table as TCRdb keeps it, with only in-frame sequences that have V and J called. A part of the clones is gone; compared with another copy, unresolved V genes explain less than half, and the rest is unexplained. Within this sample are roughly 170,000 clones, with approximately 85% of them counted one time only. Roughly 7.1% of the sample lies in the top ten. Input material: peripheral blood. The source of these receptors is a man aged 40-49 years who had recovered from COVID-19.

The V call is TRBV3-1 (or the pseudogene TRBV3-2), the J call TRBJ1-3; D gene unclear. In germline, CDR1 is LGHDT, CDR2 YNNKEL (reference sequence). The CDR3 spans 15 residues. V shed 1 base and J shed 2 bases, with 9 bases lying between them. CDR3 amino acids: CASSQGQVTGNTIYF. The DNA for the CDR3 is TGTGCCAGCAGCCAAGGTCAGGTAACTGGAAACACCATATATTTT.

V is TRBV7-6 and J is TRBJ2-5; 11 bases are shared with TRBD1. Trimming took 3 bases from V and 5 from J; bases not matched to a gene: 11. The germline gives CDR1 SGHVS, CDR2 FNYEAQ. CDR3 length equals 17 residues. CDR3 residues: CASSFLIPGQGVETQYF. The DNA of the CDR3 is TGTGCCAGCAGCTTCCTGATCCCGGGACAGGGGGTGGAGACCCAGTACTTC.

The V and J genes are TRBV2 and TRBJ1-2; 7 nucleotides line up with TRBD1. This CDR3 comprises 14 residues. Germline-derived CDR1 and CDR2 are SNHLY and FYNNEI. The junction had 5 bases not matched to a gene; V was cut back by 6 bases and J by 1 base. The DNA for the CDR3 is TGTGCCAGCAGGGCCGGGACAGTTAACTATGGCTACACCTTC. Encoded protein: CASRAGTVNYGYTF.

The CDR3 DNA is TGCGCCAGCAGCCGGGGGGACACCGGGGAGCTGTTTTTT. It codes for CASSRGDTGELFF. The J gene is TRBJ2-2, the V gene TRBV4-3; D may be TRBD2 (6 bases). The CDR3 loop spans 13 amino acids. Trimming pared 4 bases from V and 3 bases from J, leaving 6 bases between. Germline V CDR1 and CDR2: LGHNA, YSLEER.

V gene TRBV19 combines with J gene TRBJ2-7; D is uncertain. V shed 3 bases and J shed 0 bases, with 6 bases lying between them. Germline V gene data show CDR1 as LNHDA and CDR2 as SQIVND (reference sequence). The CDR3 contains 13 residues. The CDR3 spells CASSINLSYEQYF. CDR3 in DNA: TGTGCCAGTAGTATTAATCTCTCCTACGAGCAGTACTTC.

The rearrangement links TRBV10-1 to TRBJ1-2; D is possibly TRBD1 (5 bases). CDR3 length: 14 residues. V shed 8 bases and J shed 0 bases, with 13 bases lying between them. Germline CDR1 is WNHNN and CDR2 is SYGVQD (reference sequence). The CDR3 spells CASLTTVPNYGYTF. The CDR3 coding sequence is TGCGCCAGCCTAACGACAGTTCCTAACTATGGCTACACCTTC.

V gene TRBV27 combines with J gene TRBJ1-4, with TRBD1 identical over 10 bases. The germline CDR1 and CDR2 sequences are MNHEY and SMNVEV (reference sequence). Trimming at V came to 7 bases and at J to 6 bases, leaving 2 bases not matched to a gene. The CDR3 extends over 13 amino acids. CDR3 coding DNA: TGTGCCAGCATGGACAGGGGGGATGAAAAACTGTTTTTT. This codes for CASMDRGDEKLFF.

This clone was seen more than once but under ten times. This rearrangement joins TRBV9 to TRBJ2-3, with D uncertain. V lost 0 bases to trimming and J lost 2 bases, with 7 bases between them. The germline CDR1 and CDR2 sequences are SGDLS and YYNGEE. CDR3 length: 14 amino acids. This chain's CDR3 is CASSVEINTDTQYF. CDR3 coding DNA: TGTGCCAGCAGCGTAGAAATCAACACAGATACGCAGTATTTT.

CDR3 bases: TGTGCCAGCAGTGATAGGGCCCTCGGAGGACGGGCGTGGGGCAATCAGCCCCAGCATTTT. It yields the protein CASSDRALGGRAWGNQPQHF. The chain recombines TRBV6-1 with TRBJ1-5; D is ambiguous. CDR1 and CDR2 from the germline V gene are MNHNS and SASEGT. V was pared by 3 bases and J by 2 bases, with 26 bases between. The CDR3 extends over 20 amino acids.

This chain connects TRBV2 to TRBJ2-4, with TRBD1 matching over 7 bases. Germline loops: CDR1 SNHLY, CDR2 FYNNEI. The CDR3 spans 12 residues. J gave up 8 bases and V 4 bases, and 2 bases lay outside the gene matches. The CDR3 protein is CASSGQGDIQYF. DNA of the CDR3: TGTGCCAGCAGTGGACAGGGAGACATTCAGTACTTC.

The gene calls are TRBV25-1 and TRBJ2-7; 7 nucleotides align to TRBD1. The V and J ends lost 4 bases and 2 bases, in that order; junction bases with no gene match: 2. The CDR3 loop spans 13 amino acids. Germline assignment: CDR1 MGHDK and CDR2 SYGVNS. The CDR3 is CASSGDRTYEQYF. CDR3 DNA sequence: TGTGCCAGCAGTGGGGACAGAACCTACGAGCAGTACTTC.

The genes are TRBV4-2 and TRBJ2-3, with no clear D. The CDR3 runs 16 residues. CDR1 and CDR2 (germline): LGHNA, YNFKEQ. The V end was cut by 1 base, the J end by 1 base, with 12 bases between. CDR3 DNA: TGTGCCAGCAGCCAAGTAGGAGAGGTTCGCACAGATACGCAGTATTTT. It yields the protein CASSQVGEVRTDTQYF.

The chain carries TRBV3-1 (or the pseudogene TRBV3-2) and TRBJ1-2; the match to TRBD1 covers 8 bases. Germline CDR1 is LGHDT and CDR2 is YNNKEL (reference sequence). The CDR3 contains 15 residues. With V trimmed by 5 bases and J by 7 bases, 12 bases remained unmatched. For the CDR3, the DNA is TGTGCCAGCAGCAAAAGGACAGGGTGGGAGAGTGGCTACACCTTC. It yields the protein CASSKRTGWESGYTF.

J is TRBJ2-1 and V is TRBV6-5; weak D call: TRBD2 (7 bases). This CDR3 comprises 15 residues. Trimming shortened V by 4 bases and J by 8 bases, and 18 bases separated the two germline ends. In germline, CDR1 is MNHEY, CDR2 SVGAGI. The CDR3: CASSWGLGGRDEQFF. CDR3 nucleotides: TGTGCCAGCAGTTGGGGATTAGGGGGGAGGGATGAGCAGTTCTTC.

In DNA, the CDR3 is TGTGCCAGCTCACCACCGGGACAGGGTCGCCTGCGAGAGACCCAGTACTTC. The encoded protein is CASSPPGQGRLRETQYF. J is TRBJ2-5 and V is TRBV18, with 9 bases fitting TRBD1. CDR3 size: 17 residues. The germline V gene has CDR1 KGHSH and CDR2 LQKENI. Trimming took 0 bases from V and 4 from J; bases not matched to a gene: 9.

The V gene is TRBV28, the J gene TRBJ2-7; D may be TRBD1 (5 bases). V gave up 2 bases and J gave up 2 bases, with 16 bases separating them. This CDR3 spans 16 amino acids. Germline CDR1 and CDR2: MDHEN and SYDVKM. CDR3 region: CASSLVPSAGTYEQYF. For the CDR3, the DNA is TGTGCCAGCAGTTTAGTCCCATCGGCAGGGACCTACGAGCAGTACTTC.

V gene TRBV14 combines with J gene TRBJ1-6; D not certain. Germline CDR1 and CDR2: SGHDN and FVKESK. The CDR3 is 14 amino acids. The V end lost 7 bases, the J end lost 0 bases, and 7 bases lay between the germline ends. The CDR3 protein is CASTRSSYNSPLHF. CDR3 nucleotide sequence: TGTGCCAGCACCCGTAGCTCCTATAATTCACCCCTCCACTTT.

The chain recombines TRBV5-6 with TRBJ1-2; D call uncertain. Per the germline V gene, CDR1 is SGHDT and CDR2 is YYEEEE. Trimming shortened V by 0 bases and J by 0 bases, and 6 bases separated the two germline ends. The CDR3 spans 14 residues. The CDR3 DNA is TGTGCCAGCAGCTTGGTCGGTTCTAACTATGGCTACACCTTC. This translates into CASSLVGSNYGYTF.

This chain connects TRBV6-5 to TRBJ2-1, with 8 bases aligning to TRBD2. V gave up 2 bases and J gave up 4 bases; unmatched junction bases: 4. The CDR3 sequence is 15 residues long. Per the germline V gene, CDR1 is MNHEY and CDR2 is SVGAGI. The DNA for the CDR3 is TGTGCCAGCAGTTACGGCGGGGGGACTTACAATGAGCAGTTCTTC. Translation gives CASSYGGGTYNEQFF.

The V call is TRBV7-2, the J call TRBJ2-7; possibly TRBD2 for D (5 bases). The CDR3 length is 16 residues. The V gene lost 2 bases and the J gene lost 2 bases, with 16 bases spanning the gap. CDR1 and CDR2 (germline): SGHTA, FQGNSA. CDR3 sequence reads: CASSLSSAKWAYEQYF. Written as DNA, the CDR3 is TGTGCCAGCAGCTTAAGTAGCGCTAAGTGGGCCTACGAGCAGTACTTC.

The rearrangement joins TRBV19 to TRBJ1-2, with D unresolved. Trimming cost V 7 bases and J 8 bases, with 20 bases left between them. CDR1 LNHDA and CDR2 SQIVND come from the germline V gene (reference sequence). The CDR3 totals 14 residues. The CDR3 DNA reads as TGTGCCAGTACCTCGCCCCGGTGGGGAGGGGGCTACACCTTC. Translating it yields CASTSPRWGGGYTF.

J is TRBJ1-2 and V is TRBV10-3; 9 bases fit TRBD1. CDR3 size: 15 residues. The V gene's germline CDR1 is ENHRY and CDR2 SYGVKD. The ends lost 2 bases at V and 4 bases at J; junction bases unmatched: 5. The CDR3 sequence: CAISEAGTGSYGYTF. CDR3 coding DNA: TGTGCCATCAGTGAGGCCGGGACAGGGTCCTATGGCTACACCTTC.

This CDR3 is CSVQRGSYEQYF. The CDR3, as DNA: TGCAGCGTCCAGCGGGGGTCCTACGAGCAGTACTTC. V is TRBV29-1 and J is TRBJ2-7; 8 nucleotides align to TRBD2. The junction had 2 bases not matched to a gene; V was cut back by 6 bases and J by 1 base. The CDR3 spans 12 residues. Germline-derived CDR1 and CDR2 are SQVTM and ANQGSEA.

The gene calls are TRBV11-2 and TRBJ2-1; maybe TRBD1 (6 bases). The germline V gene encodes CDR1 SGHAT and CDR2 FQNNGV. Trimming removed 7 bases at V and 0 bases at J, with 16 bases between. The CDR3 contains 16 residues. CDR3 sequence: CASTQSGVSSYNEQFF. DNA of the CDR3: TGTGCCAGCACCCAGTCAGGGGTTTCCTCCTACAATGAGCAGTTCTTC.

The gene calls are TRBV28 and TRBJ1-4, with D possibly TRBD1 on 6 matching bases. The germline gives CDR1 MDHEN, CDR2 SYDVKM. CDR3 length equals 12 residues. V lost 4 bases to trimming and J lost 10 bases, with 10 bases between them. CDR3 sequence: CASSSPDRKLFF. Written as DNA, the CDR3 is TGTGCCAGCAGTTCCCCGGACAGAAAACTGTTTTTT. Full variable domain (rest looked up from reference TRBV28 and TRBJ1-4): DVKVTQSSRYLVKRTGEKVFLECVQDMDHENMFWYRQDPGLGLRLIYFSYDVKMKEKGDIPEGYSVSREKKERFSLILESASTNQTSMYLCASSSPDRKLFFGSGTQLSVL.

CDR3 coding DNA: TGTGCCAGCAGTTACCCGGGACAGGGAAAGGAGACCCAGTACTTC. Amino acid sequence: CASSYPGQGKETQYF. The J gene is TRBJ2-5, the V gene TRBV6-7; 9 bases line up with TRBD1. TRBV6-7 is recorded as an ORF, its role being uncertain. The junction had 6 bases not matched to a gene; V was cut back by 2 bases and J by 5 bases. The CDR3 runs to 15 residues.